Included here is one TCR beta chain sequence, with context. Its antigen remains unidentified. The junction shows a germline mismatch at one end, possibly a read error. The sample originates from a study of identical twins. The CDR3 runs 11 residues. Study findings and constraints: Cord blood beta clonotypes present at high abundance carried fewer insertions; no such pattern appeared in memory repertoires.

TCRdb used MiXCR to reprocess the 5' RACE reads, holding one entry per CDR3 protein. The table includes 700,000 to 950,000 distinct CDR3 sequences, 10% to 15% detected once. Every sampled donor was Caucasian and healthy. This same sample was also part of a study on yellow fever vaccine responses in identical twins.

The sequence was collected from a woman under 30 in good health. The rearrangement links TRBV12-3 or TRBV12-4 to TRBJ2-5; D is undetermined. The sample comprised PBMCs. Here the CDR3 DNA reads TGTACCAGCAGTACGAAAGAGACCCAGTACTTC. It specifies CTSSTKETQYF.